This T cell receptor beta chain derives from a study of tumor-infiltrating lymphocytes in localized non-small cell lung cancer. TCRdb's table, derived via immunoSEQ multiplex PCR, lists solely in-frame clones and lacks some. The data show 12,000 or so clones, approximately 80% seen once. J was trimmed by 6 bases and V by 0 bases; bases with no gene match: 9. Germline V gene lookup returns CDR1 SGHRS and CDR2 YFSETQ. This CDR3 contains 16 residues. The material sequenced was lung tumor tissue. The origin of this receptor is a human donor with non-small cell lung cancer. J is TRBJ1-1 and V is TRBV5-1; 9 bases line up with TRBD1. This chain's CDR3 is CASSLAGGTGSPEAFF. In DNA form, the CDR3 reads TGCGCCAGCAGCTTGGCGGGTGGGACAGGGAGTCCTGAAGCTTTCTTT.